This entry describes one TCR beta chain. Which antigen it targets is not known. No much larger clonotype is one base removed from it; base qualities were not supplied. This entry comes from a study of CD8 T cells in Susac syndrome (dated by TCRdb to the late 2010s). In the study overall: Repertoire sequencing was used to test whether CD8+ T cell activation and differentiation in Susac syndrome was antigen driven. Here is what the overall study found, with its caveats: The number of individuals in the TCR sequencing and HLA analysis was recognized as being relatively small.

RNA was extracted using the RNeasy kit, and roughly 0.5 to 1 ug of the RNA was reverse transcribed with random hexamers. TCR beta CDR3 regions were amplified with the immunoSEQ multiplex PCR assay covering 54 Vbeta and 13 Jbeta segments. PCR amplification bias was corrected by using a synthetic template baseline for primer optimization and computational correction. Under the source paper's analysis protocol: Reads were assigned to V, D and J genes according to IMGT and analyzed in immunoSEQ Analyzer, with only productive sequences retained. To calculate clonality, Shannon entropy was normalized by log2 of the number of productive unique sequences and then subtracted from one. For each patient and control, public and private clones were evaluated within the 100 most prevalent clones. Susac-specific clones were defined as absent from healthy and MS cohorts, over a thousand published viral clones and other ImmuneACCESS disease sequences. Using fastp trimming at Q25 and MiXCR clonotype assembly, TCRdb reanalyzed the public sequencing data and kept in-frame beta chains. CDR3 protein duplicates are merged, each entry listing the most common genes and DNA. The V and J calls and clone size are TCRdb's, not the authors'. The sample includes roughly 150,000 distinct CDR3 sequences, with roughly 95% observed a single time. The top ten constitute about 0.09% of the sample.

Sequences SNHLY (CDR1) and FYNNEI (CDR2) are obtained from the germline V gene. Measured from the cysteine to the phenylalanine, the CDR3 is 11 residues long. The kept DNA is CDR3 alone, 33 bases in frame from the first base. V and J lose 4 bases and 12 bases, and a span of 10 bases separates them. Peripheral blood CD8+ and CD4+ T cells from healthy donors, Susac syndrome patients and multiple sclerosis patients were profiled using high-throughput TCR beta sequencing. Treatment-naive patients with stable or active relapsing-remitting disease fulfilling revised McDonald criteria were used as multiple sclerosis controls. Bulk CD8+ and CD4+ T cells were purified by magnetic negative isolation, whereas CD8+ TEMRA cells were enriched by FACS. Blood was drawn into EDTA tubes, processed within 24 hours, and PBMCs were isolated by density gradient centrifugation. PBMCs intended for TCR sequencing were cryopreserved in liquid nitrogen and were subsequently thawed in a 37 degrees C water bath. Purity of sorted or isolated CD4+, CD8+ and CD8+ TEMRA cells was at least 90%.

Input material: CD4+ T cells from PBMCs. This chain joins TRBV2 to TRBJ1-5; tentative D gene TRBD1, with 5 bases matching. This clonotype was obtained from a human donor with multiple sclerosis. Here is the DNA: TGTGCCAGCAGTGTTTCGGGACTCCAGCATTTT. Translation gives CASSVSGLQHF.